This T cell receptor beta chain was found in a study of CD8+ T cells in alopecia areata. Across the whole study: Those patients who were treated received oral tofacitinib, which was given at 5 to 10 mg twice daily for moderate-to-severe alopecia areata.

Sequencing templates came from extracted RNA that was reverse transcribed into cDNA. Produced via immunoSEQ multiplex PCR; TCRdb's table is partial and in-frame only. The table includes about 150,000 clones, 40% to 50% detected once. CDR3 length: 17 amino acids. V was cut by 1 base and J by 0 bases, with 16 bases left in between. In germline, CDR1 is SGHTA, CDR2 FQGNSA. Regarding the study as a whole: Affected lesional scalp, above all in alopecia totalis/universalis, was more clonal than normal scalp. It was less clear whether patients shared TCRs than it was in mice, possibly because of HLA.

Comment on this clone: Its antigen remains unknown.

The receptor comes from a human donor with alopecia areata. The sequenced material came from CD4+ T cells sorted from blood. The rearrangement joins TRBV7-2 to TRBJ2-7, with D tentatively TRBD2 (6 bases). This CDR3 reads CASSLVAMGGLSYEQYF. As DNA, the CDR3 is TGTGCCAGCAGCTTAGTGGCCATGGGAGGCCTCTCCTACGAGCAGTACTTC.